This T cell receptor (beta chain) was documented in a study of T-cell reconstitution after alpha-beta-depleted transplantation in children. This clonotype was counted many times. Library preparation (for TCRbeta) was performed with unique molecular identifiers. MiXCR was run by TCRdb on the PCR reads, yielding one entry per CDR3 protein. The sample has about 110,000 distinct CDR3 sequences, about 6% seen once. The length of the CDR3 is 15 residues. The germline gives CDR1 SQVTM, CDR2 ANQGSEA. The V and J ends lost 6 bases and 2 bases respectively, with 17 bases between them. This chain uses TRBV29-1 with TRBJ2-1; possibly TRBD2 for D (5 bases). The clonotype was recovered from a male patient aged 2 to 10 who had a stem cell transplant for acute lymphoblastic leukemia, so the T cells may come from the graft donor. Material: PBMCs, mostly from graft donor cells, obtained 360 days after TCRalphabeta/CD19-depleted stem cell transplant. In DNA, the CDR3 is TGCAGCGTCGCCCCCACTAGGTCGGCCTACAATGAGCAGTTCTTC. This sequence encodes CSVAPTRSAYNEQFF.